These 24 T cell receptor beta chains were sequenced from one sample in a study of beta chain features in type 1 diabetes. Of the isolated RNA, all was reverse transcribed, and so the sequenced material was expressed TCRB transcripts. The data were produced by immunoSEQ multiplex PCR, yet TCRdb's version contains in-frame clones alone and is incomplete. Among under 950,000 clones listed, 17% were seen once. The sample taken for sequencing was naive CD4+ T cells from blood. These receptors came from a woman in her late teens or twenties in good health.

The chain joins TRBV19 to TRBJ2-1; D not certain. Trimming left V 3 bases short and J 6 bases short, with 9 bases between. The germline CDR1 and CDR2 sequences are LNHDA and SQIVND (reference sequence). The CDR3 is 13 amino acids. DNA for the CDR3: TGTGCCAGTAGTATTACCCTAGTCAATGAGCAGTTCTTC. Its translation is CASSITLVNEQFF.

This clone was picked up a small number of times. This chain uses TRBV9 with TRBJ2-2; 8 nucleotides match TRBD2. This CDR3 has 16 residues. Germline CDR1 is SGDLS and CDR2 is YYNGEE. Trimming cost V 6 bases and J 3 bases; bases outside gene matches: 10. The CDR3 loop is CASTRGAGGYTGELFF. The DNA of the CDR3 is TGTGCCAGCACCCGGGGGGCGGGAGGATACACCGGGGAGCTGTTTTTT.

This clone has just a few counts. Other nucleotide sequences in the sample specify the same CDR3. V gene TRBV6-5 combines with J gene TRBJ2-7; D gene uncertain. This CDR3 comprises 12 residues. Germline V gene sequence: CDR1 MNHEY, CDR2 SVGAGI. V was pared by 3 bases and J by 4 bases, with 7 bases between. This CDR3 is CASSYQGYEQYF. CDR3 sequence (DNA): TGTGCCAGCAGTTATCAAGGATACGAGCAGTACTTC.

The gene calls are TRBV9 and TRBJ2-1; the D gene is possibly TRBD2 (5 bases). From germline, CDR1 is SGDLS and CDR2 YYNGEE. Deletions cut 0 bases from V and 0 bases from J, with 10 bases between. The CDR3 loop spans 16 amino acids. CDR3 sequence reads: CASSVEARGSYNEQFF. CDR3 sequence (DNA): TGTGCCAGCAGCGTAGAGGCCCGGGGCTCCTACAATGAGCAGTTCTTC.

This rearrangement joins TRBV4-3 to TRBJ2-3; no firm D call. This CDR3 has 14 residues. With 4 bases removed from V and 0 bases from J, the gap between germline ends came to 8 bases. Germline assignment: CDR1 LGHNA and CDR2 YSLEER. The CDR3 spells CASSRIPSTDTQYF. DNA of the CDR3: TGCGCCAGCAGCCGGATCCCTAGCACAGATACGCAGTATTTT.

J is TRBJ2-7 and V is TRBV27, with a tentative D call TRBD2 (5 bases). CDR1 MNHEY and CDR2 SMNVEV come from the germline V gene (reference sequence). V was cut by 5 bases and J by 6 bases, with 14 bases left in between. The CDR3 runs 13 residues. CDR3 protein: CASSAHTAVEQYF. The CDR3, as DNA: TGTGCCAGCAGTGCCCACACAGCGGTCGAGCAGTACTTC.

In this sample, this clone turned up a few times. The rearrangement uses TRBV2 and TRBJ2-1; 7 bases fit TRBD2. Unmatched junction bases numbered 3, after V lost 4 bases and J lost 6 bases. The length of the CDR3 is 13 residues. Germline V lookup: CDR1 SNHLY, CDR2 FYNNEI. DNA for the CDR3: TGTGCCAGCAGTGTCGCTAGCGGCAATGAGCAGTTCTTC. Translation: CASSVASGNEQFF.

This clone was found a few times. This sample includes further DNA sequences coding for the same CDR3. The CDR3 here is CASSSGQGDEQYF. The CDR3 region has the DNA TGTGCCAGCAGTTCGGGACAGGGGGACGAGCAGTACTTC. The chain has TRBV28 and TRBJ2-7; 11 bases map to TRBD1. J lost 5 bases, V lost 4 bases, and 1 base had no gene match. The CDR3 spans 13 residues. Germline-derived CDR1 and CDR2 are MDHEN and SYDVKM.

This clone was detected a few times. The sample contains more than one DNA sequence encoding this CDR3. The CDR3 nucleotides read TGTGCCAGCAGCTTGGAGTCCAACACTGAAGCTTTCTTT. Translation gives CASSLESNTEAFF. V is TRBV7-9 and J is TRBJ1-1; D uncertain. Germline assignment: CDR1 SEHNR and CDR2 FQNEAQ (reference sequence). This CDR3 spans 13 amino acids. Trimming shortened V by 3 bases and J by 2 bases, and 7 bases separated the two germline ends.

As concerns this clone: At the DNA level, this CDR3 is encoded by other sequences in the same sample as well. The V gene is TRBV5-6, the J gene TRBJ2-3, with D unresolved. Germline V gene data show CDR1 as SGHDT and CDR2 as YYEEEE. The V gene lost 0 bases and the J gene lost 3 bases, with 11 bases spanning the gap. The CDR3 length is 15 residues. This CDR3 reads CASSLGQVATDTQYF. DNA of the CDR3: TGTGCCAGCAGCTTGGGTCAGGTAGCAACAGATACGCAGTATTTT.

The CDR3 bases are TGTGCCAGCAGTGAGGACAGGCTGGGGTATGGCTACACCTTC. Translating gives CASSEDRLGYGYTF. The chain combines TRBV25-1 with TRBJ1-2; 7 nucleotides line up with TRBD1. Germline V gives CDR1 MGHDK, CDR2 SYGVNS. CDR3 length equals 14 residues. Trimming took 3 bases from V and 5 from J; bases not matched to a gene: 6.

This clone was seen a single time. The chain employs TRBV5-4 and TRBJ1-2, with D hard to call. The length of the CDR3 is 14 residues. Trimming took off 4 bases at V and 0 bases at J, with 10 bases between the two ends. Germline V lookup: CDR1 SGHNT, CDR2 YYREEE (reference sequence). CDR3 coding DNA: TGTGCCAGCAGCCAATTACGGTCTAACTATGGCTACACCTTC. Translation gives CASSQLRSNYGYTF.

This chain's CDR3 is CASRLARDTYEQYF. CDR3 nucleotide sequence: TGTGCCAGCCGGCTAGCGAGGGATACCTACGAGCAGTACTTC. The chain is built from TRBV7-2 and TRBJ2-7; possibly TRBD2 for D (6 bases). CDR3 length equals 14 residues. The V end lost 8 bases, the J end lost 2 bases, and 16 bases lay between the germline ends. Per germline, CDR1 SGHTA and CDR2 FQGNSA.

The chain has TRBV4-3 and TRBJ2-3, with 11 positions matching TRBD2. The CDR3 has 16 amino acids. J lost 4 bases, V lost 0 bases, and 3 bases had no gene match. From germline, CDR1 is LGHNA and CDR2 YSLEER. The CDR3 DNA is TGCGCCAGCAGCCAAGATCGACTAGCGGGATCAGATACGCAGTATTTT. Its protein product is CASSQDRLAGSDTQYF.

This CDR3 reads CASSNQGLSYNEQFF. In DNA, the CDR3 is TGTGCCAGCAGTAATCAAGGGCTGTCCTACAATGAGCAGTTCTTC. The chain uses TRBV2 and TRBJ2-1; D ambiguous. V lost 5 bases to trimming and J lost 1 base, with 12 bases between them. The CDR3 has 15 residues. Per germline, CDR1 SNHLY and CDR2 FYNNEI.

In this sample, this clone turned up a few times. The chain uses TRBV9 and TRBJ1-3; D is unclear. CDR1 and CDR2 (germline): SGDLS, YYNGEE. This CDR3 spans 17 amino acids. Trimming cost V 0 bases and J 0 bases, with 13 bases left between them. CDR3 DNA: TGTGCCAGCAGCGTAGTCCCTAATGCTTTCTCTGGAAACACCATATATTTT. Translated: CASSVVPNAFSGNTIYF.

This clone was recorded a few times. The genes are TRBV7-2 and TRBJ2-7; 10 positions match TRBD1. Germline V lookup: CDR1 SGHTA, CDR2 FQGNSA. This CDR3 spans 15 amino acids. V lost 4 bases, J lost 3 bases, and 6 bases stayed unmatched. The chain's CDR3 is CASSSGTGVFYEQYF. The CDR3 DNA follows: TGTGCCAGCAGCTCCGGGACAGGGGTCTTCTACGAGCAGTACTTC.

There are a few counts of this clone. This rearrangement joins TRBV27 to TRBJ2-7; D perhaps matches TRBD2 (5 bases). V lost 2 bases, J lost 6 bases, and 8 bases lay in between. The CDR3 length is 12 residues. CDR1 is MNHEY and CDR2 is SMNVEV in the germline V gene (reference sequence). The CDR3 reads CASSLRGSEQYF. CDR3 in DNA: TGTGCCAGCAGTTTACGGGGAAGCGAGCAGTACTTC.

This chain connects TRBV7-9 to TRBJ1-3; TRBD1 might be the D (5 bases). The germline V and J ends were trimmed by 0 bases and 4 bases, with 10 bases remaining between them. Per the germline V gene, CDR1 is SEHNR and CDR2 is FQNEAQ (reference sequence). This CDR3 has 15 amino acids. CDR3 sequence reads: CASSLAGARGNTIYF. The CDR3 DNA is TGTGCCAGCAGCTTAGCAGGGGCCAGAGGAAACACCATATATTTT.

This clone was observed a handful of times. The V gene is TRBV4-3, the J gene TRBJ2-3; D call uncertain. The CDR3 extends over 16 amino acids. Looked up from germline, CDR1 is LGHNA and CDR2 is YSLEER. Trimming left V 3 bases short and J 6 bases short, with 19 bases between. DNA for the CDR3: TGCGCCAGCAGCCATGACGGTGGAAAACTTCTGGATACGCAGTATTTT. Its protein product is CASSHDGGKLLDTQYF.

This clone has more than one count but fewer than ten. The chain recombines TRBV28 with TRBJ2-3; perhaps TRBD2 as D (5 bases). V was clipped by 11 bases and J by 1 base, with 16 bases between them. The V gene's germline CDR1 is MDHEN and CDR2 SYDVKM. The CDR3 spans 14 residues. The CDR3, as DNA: TGTGCCGGCTGGACTCTCCAGGGCACAGATACGCAGTATTTT. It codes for CAGWTLQGTDTQYF.

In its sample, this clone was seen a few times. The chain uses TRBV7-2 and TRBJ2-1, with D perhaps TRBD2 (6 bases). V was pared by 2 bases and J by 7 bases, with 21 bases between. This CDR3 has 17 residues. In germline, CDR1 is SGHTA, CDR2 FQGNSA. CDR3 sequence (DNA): TGTGCCAGCAGCTTATGGGGCCCCGGAGGGCCTAGGAATGAGCAGTTCTTC. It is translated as CASSLWGPGGPRNEQFF.

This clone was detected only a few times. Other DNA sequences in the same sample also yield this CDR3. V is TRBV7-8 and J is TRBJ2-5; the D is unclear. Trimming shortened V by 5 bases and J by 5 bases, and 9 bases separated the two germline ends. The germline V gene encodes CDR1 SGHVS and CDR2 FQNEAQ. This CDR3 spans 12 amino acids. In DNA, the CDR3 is TGTGCCAGCAGCCGTCCGAGGGAGACCCAGTACTTC. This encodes CASSRPRETQYF.

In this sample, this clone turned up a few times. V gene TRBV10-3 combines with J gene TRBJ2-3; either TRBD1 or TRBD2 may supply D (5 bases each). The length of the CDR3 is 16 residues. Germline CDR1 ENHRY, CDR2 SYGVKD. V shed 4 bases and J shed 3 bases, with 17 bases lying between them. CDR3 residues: CAISGEGRARTDTQYF. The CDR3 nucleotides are TGTGCCATCAGTGGTGAGGGGAGAGCGCGGACAGATACGCAGTATTTT.